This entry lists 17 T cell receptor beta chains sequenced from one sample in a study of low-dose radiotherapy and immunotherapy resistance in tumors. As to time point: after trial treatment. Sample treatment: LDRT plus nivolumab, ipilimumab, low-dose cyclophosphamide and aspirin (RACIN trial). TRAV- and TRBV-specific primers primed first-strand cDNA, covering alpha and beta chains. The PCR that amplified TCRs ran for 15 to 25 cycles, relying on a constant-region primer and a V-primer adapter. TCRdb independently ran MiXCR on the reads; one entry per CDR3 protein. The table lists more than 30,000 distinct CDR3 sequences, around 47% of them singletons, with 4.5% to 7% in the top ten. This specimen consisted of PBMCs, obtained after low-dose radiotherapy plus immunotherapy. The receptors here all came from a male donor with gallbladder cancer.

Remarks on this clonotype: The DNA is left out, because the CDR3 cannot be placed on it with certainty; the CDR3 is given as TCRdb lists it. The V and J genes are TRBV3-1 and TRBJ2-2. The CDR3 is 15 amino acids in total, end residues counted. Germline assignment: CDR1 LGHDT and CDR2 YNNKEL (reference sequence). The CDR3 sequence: CASSQGGSTGELFFF.

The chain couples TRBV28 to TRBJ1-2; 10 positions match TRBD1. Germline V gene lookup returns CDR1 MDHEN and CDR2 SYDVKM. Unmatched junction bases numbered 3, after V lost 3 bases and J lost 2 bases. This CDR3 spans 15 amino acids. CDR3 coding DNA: TGTGCCAGCAGTTTGGGACAGGGGAGGAACTATGGCTACACCTTC. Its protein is CASSLGQGRNYGYTF.

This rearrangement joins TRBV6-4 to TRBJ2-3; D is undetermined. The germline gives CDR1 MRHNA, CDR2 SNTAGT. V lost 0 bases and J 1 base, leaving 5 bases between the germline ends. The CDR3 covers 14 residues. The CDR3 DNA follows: TGTGCCAGCAGTGACTCCCCAGGCACAGATACGCAGTATTTT. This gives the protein CASSDSPGTDTQYF.

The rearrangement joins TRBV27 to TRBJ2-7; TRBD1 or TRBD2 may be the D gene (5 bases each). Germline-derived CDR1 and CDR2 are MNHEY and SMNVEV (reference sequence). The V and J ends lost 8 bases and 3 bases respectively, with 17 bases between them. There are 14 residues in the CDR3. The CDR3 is CASQPRGAYYEQYF. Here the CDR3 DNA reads TGTGCCAGCCAGCCTCGGGGCGCTTACTACGAGCAGTACTTC.

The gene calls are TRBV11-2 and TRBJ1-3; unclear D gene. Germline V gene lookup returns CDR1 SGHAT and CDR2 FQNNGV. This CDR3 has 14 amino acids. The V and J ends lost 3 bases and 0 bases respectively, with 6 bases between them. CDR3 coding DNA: TGTGCCAGCAGCTTCGCCCCCTCTGGAAACACCATATATTTT. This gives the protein CASSFAPSGNTIYF. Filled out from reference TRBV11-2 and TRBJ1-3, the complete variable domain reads EAGVAQSPRYKIIEKRQSVAFWCNPISGHATLYWYQQILGQGPKLLIQFQNNGVVDDSQLPKDRFSAERLKGVDSTLKIQPAKLEDSAVYLCASSFAPSGNTIYFGEGSWLTVV.

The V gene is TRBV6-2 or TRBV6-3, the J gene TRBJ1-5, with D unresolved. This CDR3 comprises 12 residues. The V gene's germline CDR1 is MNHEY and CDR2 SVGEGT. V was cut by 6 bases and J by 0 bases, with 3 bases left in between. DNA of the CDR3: TGTGCCAGCAGCCATAGCAATCAGCCCCAGCATTTT. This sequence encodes CASSHSNQPQHF.

The CDR3 bases are TGTGCCATCAGTGAAACGGGGGCTACCGGGGAGCTGTTTTTT. This translates into CAISETGATGELFF. The chain combines TRBV10-3 with TRBJ2-2; D tentatively reads TRBD1 or TRBD2 (6 bases each). V lost 3 bases, J lost 5 bases, and 10 bases lay in between. Germline lookup yields CDR1 ENHRY and CDR2 SYGVKD. The CDR3 totals 14 residues.

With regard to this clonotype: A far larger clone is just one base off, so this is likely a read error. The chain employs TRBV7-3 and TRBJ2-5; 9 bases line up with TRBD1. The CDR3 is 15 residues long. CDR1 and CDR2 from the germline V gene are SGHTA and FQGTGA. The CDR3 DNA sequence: TGTGCCGGCAGCCCGGGACAGGGTCAATGGGAGACCCAGTACTTC. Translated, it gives CAGSPGQGQWETQYF. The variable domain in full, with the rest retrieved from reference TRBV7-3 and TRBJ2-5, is GAGVSQTPSNKVTEKGKYVELRCDPISGHTALYWYRQSLGQGPEFLIYFQGTGAADDSGLPNDRFFAVRPEGSVSTLKIQRTERGDSAVYLCAGSPGQGQWETQYFGPGTRLLVL.

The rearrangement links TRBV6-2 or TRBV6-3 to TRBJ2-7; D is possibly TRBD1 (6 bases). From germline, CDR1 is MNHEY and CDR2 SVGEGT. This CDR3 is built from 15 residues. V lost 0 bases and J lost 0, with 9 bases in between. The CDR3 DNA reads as TGTGCCAGCAGTTACTCCCTGGACAGCTCCTACGAGCAGTACTTC. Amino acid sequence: CASSYSLDSSYEQYF.

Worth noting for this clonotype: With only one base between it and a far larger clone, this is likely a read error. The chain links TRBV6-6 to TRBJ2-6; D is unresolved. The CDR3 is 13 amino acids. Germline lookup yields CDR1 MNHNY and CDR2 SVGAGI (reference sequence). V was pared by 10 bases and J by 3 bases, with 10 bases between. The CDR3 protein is CATYQYGANVLTF. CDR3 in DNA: TGTGCCACGTATCAATATGGGGCCAACGTCCTGACTTTC.

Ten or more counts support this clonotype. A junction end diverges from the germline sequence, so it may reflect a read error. In nucleotides, the CDR3 is TGTGCCAGCAGTTTAGTTGGGGACCCTAACTATGGCTACACCTTC. As protein: CASSLVGDPNYGYTF. The rearrangement joins TRBV7-2 to TRBJ1-2, with a possible D match to TRBD1 (5 bases). The CDR3 is 15 amino acids. Germline V lookup: CDR1 SGHTA, CDR2 FQGNSA.

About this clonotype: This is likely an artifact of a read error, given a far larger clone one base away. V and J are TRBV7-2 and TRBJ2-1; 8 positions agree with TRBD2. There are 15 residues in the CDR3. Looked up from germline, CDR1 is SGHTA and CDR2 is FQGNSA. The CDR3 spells CASSLGAGAYKEQFF. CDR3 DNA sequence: TGTGCCAGCAGCTTGGGAGCGGGGGCCTACAAAGAGCAGTTCTTC.

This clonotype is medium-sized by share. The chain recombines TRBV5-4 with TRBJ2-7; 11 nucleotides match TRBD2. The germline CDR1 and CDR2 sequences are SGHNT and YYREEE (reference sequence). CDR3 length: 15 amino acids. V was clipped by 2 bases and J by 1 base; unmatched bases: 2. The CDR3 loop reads CASSFLAGGSYEQYF. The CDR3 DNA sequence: TGTGCCAGCAGCTTCCTAGCGGGGGGTTCCTACGAGCAGTACTTC.

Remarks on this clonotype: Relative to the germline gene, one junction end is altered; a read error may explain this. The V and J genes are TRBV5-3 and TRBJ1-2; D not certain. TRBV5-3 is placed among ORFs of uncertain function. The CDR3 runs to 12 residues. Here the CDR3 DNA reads TGTGCCAGCAGCTGGGCCCCGCCGAGCTACACCTTC. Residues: CASSWAPPSYTF.

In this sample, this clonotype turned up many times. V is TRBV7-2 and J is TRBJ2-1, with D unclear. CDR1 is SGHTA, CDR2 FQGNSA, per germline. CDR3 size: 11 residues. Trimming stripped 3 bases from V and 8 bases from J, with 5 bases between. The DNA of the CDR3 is TGTGCCAGCAGCTTTCTGGATGAGCAGTTCTTC. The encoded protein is CASSFLDEQFF. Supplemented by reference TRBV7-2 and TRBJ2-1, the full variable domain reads GAGVSQSPSNKVTEKGKDVELRCDPISGHTALYWYRQSLGQGLEFLIYFQGNSAPDKSGLPSDRFSAERTGGSVSTLTIQRTQQEDSAVYLCASSFLDEQFFGPGTRLTVL.

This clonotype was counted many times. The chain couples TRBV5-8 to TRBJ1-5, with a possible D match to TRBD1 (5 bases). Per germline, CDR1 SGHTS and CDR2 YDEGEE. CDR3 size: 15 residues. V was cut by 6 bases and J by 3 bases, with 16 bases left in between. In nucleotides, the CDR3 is TGTGCCAGCAATCCCTCTGAGACAGACAATCAGCCCCAGCATTTT. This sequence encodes CASNPSETDNQPQHF.

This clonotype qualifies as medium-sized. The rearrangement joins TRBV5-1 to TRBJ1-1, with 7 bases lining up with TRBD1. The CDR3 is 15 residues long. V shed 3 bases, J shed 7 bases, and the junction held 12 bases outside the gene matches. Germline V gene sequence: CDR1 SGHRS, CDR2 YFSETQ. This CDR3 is CASSSPQTGRGEAFF. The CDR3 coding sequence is TGCGCCAGCAGCTCCCCCCAGACAGGGAGAGGTGAAGCTTTCTTT.